The clone carrying this TCR beta chain has a single count. Trimming removed 0 bases at V and 1 base at J, with 13 bases between. This CDR3 region has 16 residues. Germline loops: CDR1 LGHNA, CDR2 YSLEER. These data originate in a study of T cell changes during pregnancy in multiple sclerosis. Clones were sequenced by immunoSEQ multiplex PCR, and TCRdb holds only the in-frame ones, with some missing. The repertoire has almost 50,000 clones, almost 95% of them found once; the top ten carry more than 0.35%. V usage is TRBV4-3 and J usage is TRBJ2-7; D is undetermined. The clonotype originates from a female donor in good health, enrolled as a control in a pregnancy study. The input for sequencing was CD4+ T cells from peripheral blood mononuclear cells, taken in the second trimester of pregnancy. CDR3 amino acids: CASSQDLNEVSYEQYF. CDR3 in DNA: TGCGCCAGCAGCCAAGATCTTAACGAGGTGTCCTACGAGCAGTACTTC.